This T cell receptor beta chain was found in a study of TIL therapy for anti-PD-1-resistant metastatic lung cancer. Background on the study: Median patient age was 54, ranging roughly 35-85 years.

Time point of the sample: pre-treatment sample, taken before nivolumab and TIL therapy. The tumor samples were excised metastases, mostly pleural nodules or supraclavicular lymph nodes. Tumors were harvested before any PD-1/PD-L1 blockade. This clone was observed a few times. This was the immunoSEQ v3 assay. The repertoire was sequenced with immunoSEQ multiplex PCR; TCRdb's copy has only in-frame clones and lacks some. The table lists about 26,000 clones, approximately 77% of them singletons. This CDR3 contains 16 residues. The V and J ends lost 5 bases and 2 bases, in that order; junction bases with no gene match: 10. The germline V gene has CDR1 SGHAT and CDR2 FQNNGV.

This sequence originates from a person between 25 and 80 years old with non-small cell lung cancer. V is TRBV11-2 and J is TRBJ2-7; 9 bases align to TRBD2. This material consisted of tumor tissue, taken at baseline. CDR3 coding DNA: TGTGCCAGCAGCCCTGAGGGCGGGGGGGCTCCCTACGAGCAGTACTTC. Amino acids: CASSPEGGGAPYEQYF.